This entry describes one T cell receptor (beta chain). Antigen: not known. The sample originates from a study of OX40 agonist ivuxolimab in advanced cancers. Turning to the study itself: Clinicians treated patients with ivuxolimab, an agonistic anti-OX40 (CD134) antibody. Dose-escalation cases comprised hepatocellular carcinoma, melanoma, renal cell or head and neck cancer.

CDR1 MNHNY and CDR2 SVGAGI come from the germline V gene (reference sequence). Between the trimmed V and J ends, which lost 5 bases and 0 bases, there was a span of 17 bases. This CDR3 is built from 16 residues. Study-wide results and limits: Some patients without response likewise showed low normalized clonal expansion.

Using immunoSEQ multiplex PCR, the repertoire was profiled, and TCRdb retains in-frame clones only, with some absent. This table has over 95,000 clones, roughly nine tenths appearing once. Patients with autoimmune history or systemic immunosuppression were excluded. Sequencing used CD4+ or CD8+ T cells sorted from blood, obtained in a trial of the OX40 agonist ivuxolimab. The chain combines TRBV6-6 with TRBJ2-7; maybe TRBD2 (5 bases). This clonotype was sampled from an adult with an advanced solid tumor such as melanoma, head and neck, liver or kidney cancer. CDR3 protein: CASSGDFGERSYEQYF. CDR3 in DNA: TGTGCCAGCAGTGGCGACTTTGGGGAGCGCTCCTACGAGCAGTACTTC.